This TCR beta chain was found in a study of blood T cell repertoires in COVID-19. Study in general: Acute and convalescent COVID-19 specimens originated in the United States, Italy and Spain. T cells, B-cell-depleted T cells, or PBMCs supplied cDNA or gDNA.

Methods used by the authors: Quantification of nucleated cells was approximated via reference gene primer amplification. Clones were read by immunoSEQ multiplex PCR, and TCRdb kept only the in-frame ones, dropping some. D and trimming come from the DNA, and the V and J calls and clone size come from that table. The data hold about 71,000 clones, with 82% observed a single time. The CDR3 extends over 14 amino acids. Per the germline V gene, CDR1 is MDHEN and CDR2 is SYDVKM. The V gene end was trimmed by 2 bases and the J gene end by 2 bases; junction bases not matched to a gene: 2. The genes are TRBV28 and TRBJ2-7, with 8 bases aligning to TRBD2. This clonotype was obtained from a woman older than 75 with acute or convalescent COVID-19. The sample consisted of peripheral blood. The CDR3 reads CASSLAGGPYEQYF. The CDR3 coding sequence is TGTGCCAGCAGTTTAGCGGGAGGCCCCTACGAGCAGTACTTC.